Below are 4 T cell receptor delta chains sequenced from a single sample in a study of gamma-delta T cells after stem cell transplantation (dated by TCRdb to the mid-2010s). Library preparation was by RT-PCR. For sequencing, an Illumina MiSeq was employed. TCRdb called clones anew from the public reads via CATT; matching DNA rows were later pooled. This sample lists more than 10,000 delta-chain clones; 1% to 1.5% were detected once. The top ten clones comprise 9% to 12% of the sample. The specimen sequenced was gamma-delta T cells. These receptors all come from a human donor. It is not recorded whose cells these are; they may come from a transplant donor.

As for this clone: This likely stems from a read error, as it lies one base from a far larger clone. Other DNA variants within this sample encode the same CDR3. This sequence joins TRDV2 and TRDJ2; 10 bases map to TRDD3. The germline V gene has CDR1 GEAIGNYY and CDR2 EKD. The CDR3 consists of 15 residues. CDR3 protein: CACDTLGDNAAQLFF. The CDR3 DNA reads as TGCGCCTGTGACACCCTGGGGGATAATGCAGCACAACTCTTCTTT.

This clone was observed a few times. This likely reflects a read error, since a far larger clone is one base away. The identical CDR3 is also encoded by other nucleotide sequences in the sample. CDR3 sequence (DNA): TGTGCCTGTGACCCCCTAGTACTGGGGGACCGCACCGATAAACTCATCTTT. Its translation: CACDPLVLGDRTDKLIF. This chain links TRDV2 with TRDJ1; TRDD3 matches at 9 bases. The junction had 11 bases not matched to a gene; V was cut back by 3 bases and J by 1 base. Germline values: CDR1 GEAIGNYY, CDR2 EKD. The CDR3 contains 17 residues.

Remarks on this clone: A much bigger clone sits one base away, suggesting this may be a read error. The rearrangement joins TRDV2 to TRDJ1, with a tentative D call TRDD3 (5 bases). Trimming took off 4 bases at V and 6 bases at J, with 26 bases between the two ends. Germline V gene data show CDR1 as GEAIGNYY and CDR2 as EKD. The CDR3 extends over 17 amino acids. The CDR3 reads CACDNVATTEGFHKLIF. The CDR3 nucleotides are TGTGCCTGTGATAACGTTGCTACTACTGAGGGATTTCATAAACTCATCTTT.

This clone has just a few counts. The protein that TCRdb holds for this DNA derives from a much larger clone and differs from the translated DNA at residue 7, which likely indicates a read error; the protein shown here is translated from the DNA. The chain couples TRDV2 to TRDJ1, with TRDD3 matching 10 bases. Unmatched junction bases numbered 15, after V lost 3 bases and J lost 9 bases. The CDR3 covers 16 residues. Germline V gene lookup returns CDR1 GEAIGNYY and CDR2 EKD. The CDR3 region has the DNA TGTGCCTGTGACTCTCTACCGGGGGATACGCGGGGGCAACTCATCTTT. It yields the protein CACDSLPGDTRGQLIF.